This T cell receptor (beta chain) emerged from a study of blood T cell repertoires in COVID-19. This clone was seen a handful of times. The CDR3 totals 15 residues. V lost 4 bases and J lost 1, with 13 bases in between. Per the germline V gene, CDR1 is SNHLY and CDR2 is FYNNEI. Study processing details: Researchers report that nucleated cell counts were estimated from reference gene primer amplification. Measured with immunoSEQ multiplex PCR; TCRdb has only the in-frame clones, and not every one. The DNA gave D and trimming, while V, J and clone size come from that table. The table has around 290,000 clones, 70% to 90% seen once.

This TCR was sampled from a woman aged 55 to 70 in a cohort exposed to, infected with or recovered from COVID-19 (not recorded which). This rearrangement joins TRBV2 to TRBJ1-2; D gene unclear. The sample comprised PBMCs or T cells enriched from blood (not recorded which). CDR3 sequence reads: CASSVKSGGNYGYTF. CDR3 bases: TGTGCCAGCAGTGTTAAATCGGGAGGTAACTATGGCTACACCTTC.